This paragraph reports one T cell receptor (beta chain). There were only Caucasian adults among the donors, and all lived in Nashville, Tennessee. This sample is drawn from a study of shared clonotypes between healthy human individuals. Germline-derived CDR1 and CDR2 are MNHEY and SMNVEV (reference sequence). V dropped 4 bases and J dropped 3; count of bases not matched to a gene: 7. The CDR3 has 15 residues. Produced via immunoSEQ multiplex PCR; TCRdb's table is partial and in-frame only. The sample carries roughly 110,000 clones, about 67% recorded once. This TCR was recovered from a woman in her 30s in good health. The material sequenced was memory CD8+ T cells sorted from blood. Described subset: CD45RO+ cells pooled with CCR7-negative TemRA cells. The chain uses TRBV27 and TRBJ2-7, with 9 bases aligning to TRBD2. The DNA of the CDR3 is TGTGCCAGCAGTTCGACTAGCGGAAGGTTCTACGAGCAGTACTTC. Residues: CASSSTSGRFYEQYF.